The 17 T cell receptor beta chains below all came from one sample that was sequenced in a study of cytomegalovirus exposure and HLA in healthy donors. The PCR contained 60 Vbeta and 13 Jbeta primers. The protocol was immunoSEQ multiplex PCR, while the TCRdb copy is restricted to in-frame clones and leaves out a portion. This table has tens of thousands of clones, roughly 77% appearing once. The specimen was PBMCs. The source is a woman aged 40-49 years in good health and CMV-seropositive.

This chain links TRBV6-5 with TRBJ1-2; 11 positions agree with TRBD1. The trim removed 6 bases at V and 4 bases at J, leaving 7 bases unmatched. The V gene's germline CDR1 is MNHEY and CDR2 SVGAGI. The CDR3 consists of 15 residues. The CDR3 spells CASSLLGQGGYGYTF. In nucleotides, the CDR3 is TGTGCCAGCAGCTTACTGGGACAGGGGGGCTATGGCTACACCTTC.

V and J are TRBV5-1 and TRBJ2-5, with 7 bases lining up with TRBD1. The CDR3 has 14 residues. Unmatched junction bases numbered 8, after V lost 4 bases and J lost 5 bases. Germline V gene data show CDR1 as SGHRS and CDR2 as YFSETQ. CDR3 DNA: TGCGCCAGCAGCCAGACAGGGAACAGGGAGACCCAGTACTTC. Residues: CASSQTGNRETQYF.

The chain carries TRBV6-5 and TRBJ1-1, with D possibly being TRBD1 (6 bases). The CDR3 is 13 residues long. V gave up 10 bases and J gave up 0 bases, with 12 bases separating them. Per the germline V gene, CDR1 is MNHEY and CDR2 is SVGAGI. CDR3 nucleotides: TGTGCCACCGAGGACAGCTTGAACACTGAAGCTTTCTTT. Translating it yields CATEDSLNTEAFF.

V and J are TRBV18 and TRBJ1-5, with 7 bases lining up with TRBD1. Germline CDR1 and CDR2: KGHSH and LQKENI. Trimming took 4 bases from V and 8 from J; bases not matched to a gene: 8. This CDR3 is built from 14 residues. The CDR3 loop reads CASSQHRGGEPQHF. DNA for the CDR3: TGTGCCAGCTCACAACACAGGGGCGGAGAGCCCCAGCATTTT.

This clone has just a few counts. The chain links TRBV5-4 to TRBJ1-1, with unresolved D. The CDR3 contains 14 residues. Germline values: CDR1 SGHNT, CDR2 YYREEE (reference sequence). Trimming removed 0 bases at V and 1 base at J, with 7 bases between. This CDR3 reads CASSLGPQNTEAFF. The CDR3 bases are TGTGCCAGCAGCTTGGGTCCCCAGAACACTGAAGCTTTCTTT.

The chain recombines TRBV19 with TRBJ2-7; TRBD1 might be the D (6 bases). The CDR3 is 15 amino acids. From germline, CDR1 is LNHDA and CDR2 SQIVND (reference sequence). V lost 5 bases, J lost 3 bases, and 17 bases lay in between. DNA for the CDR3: TGTGCCAGTAGTGTGCAGGGGTTCAGGGGCTACGAGCAGTACTTC. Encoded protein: CASSVQGFRGYEQYF.

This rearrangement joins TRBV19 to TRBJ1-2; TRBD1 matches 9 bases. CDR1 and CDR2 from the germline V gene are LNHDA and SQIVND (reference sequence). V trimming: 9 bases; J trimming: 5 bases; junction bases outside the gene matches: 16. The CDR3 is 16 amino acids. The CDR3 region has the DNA TGTGCCAGGAATCTTCCGGGACAGGGAAAAGGATATGGCTACACCTTC. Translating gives CARNLPGQGKGYGYTF.

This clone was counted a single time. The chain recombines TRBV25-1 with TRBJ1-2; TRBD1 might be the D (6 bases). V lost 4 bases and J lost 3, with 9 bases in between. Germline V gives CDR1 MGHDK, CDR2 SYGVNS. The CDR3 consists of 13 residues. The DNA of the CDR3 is TGTGCCAGCAGTGCGCAGGGGTACTATGGCTACACCTTC. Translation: CASSAQGYYGYTF.

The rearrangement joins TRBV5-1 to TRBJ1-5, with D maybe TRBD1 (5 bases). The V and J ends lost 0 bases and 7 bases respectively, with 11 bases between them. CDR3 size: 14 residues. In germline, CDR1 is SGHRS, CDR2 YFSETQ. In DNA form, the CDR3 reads TGCGCCAGCAGCTTGGACAGGACCGGGCAGCCCCAGCATTTT. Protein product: CASSLDRTGQPQHF. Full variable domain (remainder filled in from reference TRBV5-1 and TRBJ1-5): KAGVTQTPRYLIKTRGQQVTLSCSPISGHRSVSWYQQTPGQGLQFLFEYFSETQRNKGNFPGRFSGRQFSNSRSEMNVSTLELGDSALYLCASSLDRTGQPQHFGDGTRLSIL.

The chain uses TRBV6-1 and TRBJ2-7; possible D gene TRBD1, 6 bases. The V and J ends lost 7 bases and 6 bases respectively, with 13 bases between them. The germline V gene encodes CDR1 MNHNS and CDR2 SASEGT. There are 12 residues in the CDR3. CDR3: CASNRQVGEQYF. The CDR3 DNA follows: TGTGCCAGCAATCGACAGGTGGGCGAGCAGTACTTC.

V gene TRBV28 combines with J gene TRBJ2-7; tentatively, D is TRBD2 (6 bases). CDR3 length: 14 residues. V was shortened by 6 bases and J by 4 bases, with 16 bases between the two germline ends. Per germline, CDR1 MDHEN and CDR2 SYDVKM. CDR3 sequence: CASRDYSGEYEQYF. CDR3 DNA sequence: TGTGCCAGCAGGGACTACTCTGGGGAATACGAGCAGTACTTC.

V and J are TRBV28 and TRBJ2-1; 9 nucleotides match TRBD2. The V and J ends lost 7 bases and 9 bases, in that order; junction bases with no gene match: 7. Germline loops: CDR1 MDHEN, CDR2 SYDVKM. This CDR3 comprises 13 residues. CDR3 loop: CASIGGRVGEQFF. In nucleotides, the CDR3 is TGTGCCAGCATTGGCGGGAGGGTGGGTGAGCAGTTCTTC.

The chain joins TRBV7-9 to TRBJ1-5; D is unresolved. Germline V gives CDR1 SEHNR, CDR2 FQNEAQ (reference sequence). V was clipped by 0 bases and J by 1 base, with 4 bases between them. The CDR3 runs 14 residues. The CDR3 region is CASSLAGSNQPQHF. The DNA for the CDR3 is TGTGCCAGCAGCTTAGCCGGGAGCAATCAGCCCCAGCATTTT.

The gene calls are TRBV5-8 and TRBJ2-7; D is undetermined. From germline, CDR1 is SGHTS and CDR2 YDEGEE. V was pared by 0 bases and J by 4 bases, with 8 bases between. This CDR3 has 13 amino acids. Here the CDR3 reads CASSLGAEYEQYF. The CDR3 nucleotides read TGTGCCAGCAGCTTGGGGGCAGAATACGAGCAGTACTTC.

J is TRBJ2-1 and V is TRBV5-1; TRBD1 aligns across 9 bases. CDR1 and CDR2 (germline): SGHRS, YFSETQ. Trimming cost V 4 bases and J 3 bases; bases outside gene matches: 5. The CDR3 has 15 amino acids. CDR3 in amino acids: CASSPGQGLYNEQFF. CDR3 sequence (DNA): TGCGCCAGCAGCCCGGGACAGGGTCTCTACAATGAGCAGTTCTTC.

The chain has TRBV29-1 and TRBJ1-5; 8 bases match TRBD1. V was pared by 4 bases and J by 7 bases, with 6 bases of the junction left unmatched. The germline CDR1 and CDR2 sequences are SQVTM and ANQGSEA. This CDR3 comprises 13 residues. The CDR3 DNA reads TGCAGCGTTGGCGGACAGGGTGGACAGCCCCAGCATTTT. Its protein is CSVGGQGGQPQHF. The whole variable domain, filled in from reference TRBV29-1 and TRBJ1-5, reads SAVISQKPSRDICQRGTSLTIQCQVDSQVTMMFWYRQQPGQSLTLIATANQGSEATYESGFVIDKFPISRPNLTFSTLTVSNMSPEDSSIYLCSVGGQGGQPQHFGDGTRLSIL.

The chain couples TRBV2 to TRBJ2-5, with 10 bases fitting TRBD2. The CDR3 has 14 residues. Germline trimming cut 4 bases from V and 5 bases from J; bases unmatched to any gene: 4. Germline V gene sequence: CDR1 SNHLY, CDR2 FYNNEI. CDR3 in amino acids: CASSGLAGPETQYF. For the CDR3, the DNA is TGTGCCAGCAGTGGACTAGCGGGCCCGGAGACCCAGTACTTC.